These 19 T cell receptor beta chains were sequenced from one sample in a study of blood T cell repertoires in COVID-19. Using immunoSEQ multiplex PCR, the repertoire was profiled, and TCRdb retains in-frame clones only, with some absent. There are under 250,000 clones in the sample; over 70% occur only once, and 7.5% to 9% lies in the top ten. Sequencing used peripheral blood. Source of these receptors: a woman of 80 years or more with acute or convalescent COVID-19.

This chain's CDR3 is CASSLAGRGGDNSPLHF. The DNA for the CDR3 is TGTGCCAGCAGCTTAGCTGGGCGGGGTGGGGATAATTCACCCCTCCACTTT. The gene calls are TRBV7-2 and TRBJ1-6; D is uncertain. The CDR3 extends over 17 amino acids. The V end was cut by 0 bases, the J end by 5 bases, with 14 bases between. From germline, CDR1 is SGHTA and CDR2 FQGNSA. The full variable domain, its missing parts supplied by reference TRBV7-2 and TRBJ1-6, is GAGVSQSPSNKVTEKGKDVELRCDPISGHTALYWYRQSLGQGLEFLIYFQGNSAPDKSGLPSDRFSAERTGGSVSTLTIQRTQQEDSAVYLCASSLAGRGGDNSPLHFGNGTRLTVT.

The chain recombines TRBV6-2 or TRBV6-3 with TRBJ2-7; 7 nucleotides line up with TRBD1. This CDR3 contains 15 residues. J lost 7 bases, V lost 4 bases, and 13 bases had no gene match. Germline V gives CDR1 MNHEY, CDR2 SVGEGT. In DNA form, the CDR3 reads TGTGCCAGCAGTTTCGGGACAGAGTTTAATGGGGAGCAGTACTTC. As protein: CASSFGTEFNGEQYF.

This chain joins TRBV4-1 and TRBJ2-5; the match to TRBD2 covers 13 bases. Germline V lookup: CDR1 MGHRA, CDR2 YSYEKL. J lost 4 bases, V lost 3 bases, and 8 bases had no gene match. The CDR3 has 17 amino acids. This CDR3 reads CASSQVTSGGVLETQYF. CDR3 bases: TGCGCCAGCAGCCAGGTTACTAGCGGGGGGGTCTTAGAGACCCAGTACTTC.

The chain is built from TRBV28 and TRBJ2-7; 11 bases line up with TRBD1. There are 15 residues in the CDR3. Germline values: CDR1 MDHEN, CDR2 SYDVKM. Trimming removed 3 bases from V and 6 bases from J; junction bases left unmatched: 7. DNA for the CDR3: TGTGCCAGCAGTTTTCTGGGACAGGGGGAGCGCGAGCAGTACTTC. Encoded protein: CASSFLGQGEREQYF.

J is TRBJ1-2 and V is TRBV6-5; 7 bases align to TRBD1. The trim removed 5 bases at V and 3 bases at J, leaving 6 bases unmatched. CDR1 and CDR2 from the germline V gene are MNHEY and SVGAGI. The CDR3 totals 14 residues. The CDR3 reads CASSPRGTDYGYTF. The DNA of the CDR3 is TGTGCCAGCAGTCCCCGGGGGACAGACTATGGCTACACCTTC.

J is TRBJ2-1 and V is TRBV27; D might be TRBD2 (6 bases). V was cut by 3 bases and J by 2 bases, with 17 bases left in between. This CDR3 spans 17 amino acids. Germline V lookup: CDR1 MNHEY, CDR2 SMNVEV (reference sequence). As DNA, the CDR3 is TGTGCCAGCAGTTTTGCCCGCGGGGTAGGGGCCTACAATGAGCAGTTCTTC. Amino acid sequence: CASSFARGVGAYNEQFF.

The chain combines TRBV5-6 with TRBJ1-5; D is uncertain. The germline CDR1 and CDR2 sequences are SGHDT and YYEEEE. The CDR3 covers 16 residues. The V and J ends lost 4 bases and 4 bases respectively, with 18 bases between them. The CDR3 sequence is CASSLYLSGVNQPQHF. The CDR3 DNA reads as TGTGCCAGCAGCCTCTATCTATCGGGAGTGAATCAGCCCCAGCATTTT.

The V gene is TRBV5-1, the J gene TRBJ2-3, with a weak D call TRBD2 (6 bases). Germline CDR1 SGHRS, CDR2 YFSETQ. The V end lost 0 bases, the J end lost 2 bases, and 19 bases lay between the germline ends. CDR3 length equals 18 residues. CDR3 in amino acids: CASSLGFAGLTFTDTQYF. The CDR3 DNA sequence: TGCGCCAGCAGCTTGGGGTTTGCGGGACTCACATTCACAGATACGCAGTATTTT.

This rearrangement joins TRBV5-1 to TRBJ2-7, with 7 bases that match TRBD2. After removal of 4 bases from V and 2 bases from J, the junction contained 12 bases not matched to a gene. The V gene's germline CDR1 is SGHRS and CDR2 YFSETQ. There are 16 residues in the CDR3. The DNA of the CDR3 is TGCGCCAGCAGCCAGGGCGGAGGCGGGGGAGCCTACGAGCAGTACTTC. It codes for CASSQGGGGGAYEQYF.

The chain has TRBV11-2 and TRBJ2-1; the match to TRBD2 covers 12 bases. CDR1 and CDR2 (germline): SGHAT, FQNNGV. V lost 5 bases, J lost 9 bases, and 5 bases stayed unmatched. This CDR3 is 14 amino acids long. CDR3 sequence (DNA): TGTGCCAGCAGCCGACTAGCGGGAGTTGGTGAGCAGTTCTTC. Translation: CASSRLAGVGEQFF.

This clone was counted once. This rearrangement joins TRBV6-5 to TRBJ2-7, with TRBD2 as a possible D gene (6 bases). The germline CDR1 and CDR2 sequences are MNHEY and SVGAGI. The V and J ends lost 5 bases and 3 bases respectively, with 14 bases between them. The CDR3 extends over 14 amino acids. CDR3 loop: CASSRDGGVYEQYF. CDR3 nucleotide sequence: TGTGCCAGCAGTCGGGACGGAGGGGTCTACGAGCAGTACTTC.

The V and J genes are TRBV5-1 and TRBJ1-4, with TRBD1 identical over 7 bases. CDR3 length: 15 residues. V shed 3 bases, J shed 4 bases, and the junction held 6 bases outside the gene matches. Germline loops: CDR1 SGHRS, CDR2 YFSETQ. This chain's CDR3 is CASSWGTEVNEKLFF. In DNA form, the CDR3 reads TGCGCCAGCAGCTGGGGGACAGAAGTTAATGAAAAACTGTTTTTT.

The CDR3 region has the DNA TGCGCCAGCAGCCAAGTATCCGGGAGCAATCAGCCCCAGCATTTT. Its translation is CASSQVSGSNQPQHF. The J gene is TRBJ1-5, the V gene TRBV4-1; D not resolved. V shed 1 base and J shed 1 base, with 8 bases lying between them. The CDR3 length is 15 residues. Looked up from germline, CDR1 is MGHRA and CDR2 is YSYEKL.

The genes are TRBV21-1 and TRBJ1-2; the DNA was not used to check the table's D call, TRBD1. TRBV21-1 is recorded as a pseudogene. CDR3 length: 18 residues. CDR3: CASSKNLRTTGEGYGYTF. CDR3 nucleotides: TGTGCCAGCAGCAAAAATCTCCGAACGACAGGGGAGGGATATGGCTACACCTTC.

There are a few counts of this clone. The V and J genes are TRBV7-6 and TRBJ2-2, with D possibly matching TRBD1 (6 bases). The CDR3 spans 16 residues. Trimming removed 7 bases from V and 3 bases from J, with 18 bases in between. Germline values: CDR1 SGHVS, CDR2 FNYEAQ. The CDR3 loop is CASIPGQKTHTGELFF. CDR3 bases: TGTGCCAGCATTCCCGGACAGAAGACTCACACCGGGGAGCTGTTTTTT.

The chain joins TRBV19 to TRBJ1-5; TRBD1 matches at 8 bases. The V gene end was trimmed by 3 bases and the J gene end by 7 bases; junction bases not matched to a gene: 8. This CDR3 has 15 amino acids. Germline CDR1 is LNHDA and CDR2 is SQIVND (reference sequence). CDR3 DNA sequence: TGTGCCAGTAGTATTCAAGGACAGGGCGGACAGCCCCAGCATTTT. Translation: CASSIQGQGGQPQHF.

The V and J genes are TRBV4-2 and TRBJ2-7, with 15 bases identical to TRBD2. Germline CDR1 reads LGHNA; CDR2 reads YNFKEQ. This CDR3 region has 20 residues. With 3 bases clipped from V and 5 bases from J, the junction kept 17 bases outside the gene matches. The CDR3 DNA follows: TGTGCCAGCAGCCATTCTTCCCGGACTAGCGGGAGGGCCCCGGCGAACGAGCAGTACTTC. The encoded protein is CASSHSSRTSGRAPANEQYF.

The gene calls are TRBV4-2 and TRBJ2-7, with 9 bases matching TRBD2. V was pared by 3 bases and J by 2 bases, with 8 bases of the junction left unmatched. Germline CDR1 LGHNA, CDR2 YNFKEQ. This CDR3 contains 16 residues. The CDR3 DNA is TGTGCCAGCAGCCAGGACACTAGCGGGTCTACCTACGAGCAGTACTTC. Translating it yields CASSQDTSGSTYEQYF.

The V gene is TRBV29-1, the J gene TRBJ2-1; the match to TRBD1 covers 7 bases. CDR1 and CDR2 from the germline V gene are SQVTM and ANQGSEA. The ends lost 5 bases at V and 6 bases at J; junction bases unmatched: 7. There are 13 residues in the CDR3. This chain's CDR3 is CSVMGTASNEQFF. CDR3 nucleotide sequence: TGCAGCGTTATGGGGACAGCAAGCAATGAGCAGTTCTTC.